A selection of T cell receptor beta chains follows, all from one sample in a study of cytomegalovirus exposure and HLA in healthy donors. The table came from immunoSEQ multiplex PCR; TCRdb's copy has only in-frame clones and leaves some out. The table has roughly 200,000 clones, 80% seen once. The sequenced sample consisted of PBMCs. The receptor set was obtained from a boy aged 5-17 years in good health and CMV-seronegative. CDR3s include the opening cysteine and the closing phenylalanine or tryptophan. Fields, in order: CDR3 DNA, CDR3 protein, V gene, D gene, J gene, clone size. The D gene is left open where the match is weak. Size is stated for part of the rows, as once, few or many counts, or as a class when the clone is expanded.

CDR3nt: TGTGCCAGCAGCCCCCTAGCGGGAGGGTGGGAGACCCAGTACTTC
CDR3aa: CASSPLAGGWETQYF
v_gene: TRBV9
d_gene: TRBD2
j_gene: TRBJ2-5
abundance: -

CDR3nt: TGTGCCAGCAGCTCCCGTGACTCCACTTTAGAAGCTTTCTTT
CDR3aa: CASSSRDSTLEAFF
v_gene: TRBV2
d_gene: -
j_gene: TRBJ1-1
abundance: once

CDR3nt: TGCAGCGTTGTGGCGGGTTACTATGGCTACACCTTC
CDR3aa: CSVVAGYYGYTF
v_gene: TRBV29-1
d_gene: -
j_gene: TRBJ1-2
abundance: -

CDR3nt: TGTGCCAGCAGCCGGGGACTTCGCTCTGGAAACACCACATATTTT
CDR3aa: CASSRGLRSGNTTYF
v_gene: TRBV13
d_gene: -
j_gene: TRBJ1-3
abundance: -

CDR3nt: TGTGCCAGTAGCGACGGTGGAGGGACCCAGTACTTC
CDR3aa: CASSDGGGTQYF
v_gene: TRBV19
d_gene: -
j_gene: TRBJ2-5
abundance: -

CDR3nt: TGTGCCAGCAGTACTCTAGCGGGAGGCCATTCCTACGAGCAGTACTTC
CDR3aa: CASSTLAGGHSYEQYF
v_gene: TRBV25-1
d_gene: TRBD2
j_gene: TRBJ2-7
abundance: -

CDR3nt: TGTGCCAGCAGTTACTCGGGGCGGGACAGGGATGAGGCTTTCTTT
CDR3aa: CASSYSGRDRDEAFF
v_gene: TRBV6-6
d_gene: TRBD1
j_gene: TRBJ1-1
abundance: -

CDR3nt: TGTGCCTGGAGCGCGCAGGATAATTCACCCCTCCACTTT
CDR3aa: CAWSAQDNSPLHF
v_gene: TRBV30
d_gene: -
j_gene: TRBJ1-6
abundance: once

CDR3nt: TGTGCCAGCAGCCGGGACAGGGAGAATGAGCAGTTCTTC
CDR3aa: CASSRDRENEQFF
v_gene: TRBV7-2
d_gene: TRBD1
j_gene: TRBJ2-1
abundance: -

CDR3nt: TGTGCCAGCAGCTTACTTAGCGGTTCCTACAATGAGCAGTTCTTC
CDR3aa: CASSLLSGSYNEQFF
v_gene: TRBV7-3
d_gene: -
j_gene: TRBJ2-1
abundance: -

CDR3nt: TGCGCCAGCAGTGAGAGCGTAAGCTCCACTGGGTATGGCTACACCTTC
CDR3aa: CASSESVSSTGYGYTF
v_gene: TRBV10-2
d_gene: -
j_gene: TRBJ1-2
abundance: once

CDR3nt: TGTGCCAGCAGCTTAAATCCAGATTATGGCTACACCTTC
CDR3aa: CASSLNPDYGYTF
v_gene: TRBV7-3
d_gene: -
j_gene: TRBJ1-2
abundance: -

CDR3nt: TGTGCCAGCAGTTTACGACAGTTATCACCCCTCCACTTT
CDR3aa: CASSLRQLSPLHF
v_gene: TRBV6-4
d_gene: -
j_gene: TRBJ1-6
abundance: -

CDR3nt: TGTGCCAGCAGCGTAGGGGTCCGGGACAGGCGCTACAATGAGCAGTTCTTC
CDR3aa: CASSVGVRDRRYNEQFF
v_gene: TRBV9
d_gene: TRBD1
j_gene: TRBJ2-1
abundance: -

CDR3nt: TGTGCCAGTAGTGCAAGCGGGGCCGCGGGGGCACACTATGGCTACACCTTC
CDR3aa: CASSASGAAGAHYGYTF
v_gene: TRBV19
d_gene: -
j_gene: TRBJ1-2
abundance: -

CDR3nt: TGTGCTAGTGGTTTGTTACCAGGGGGTCGGACTGAAGCTTTCTTT
CDR3aa: CASGLLPGGRTEAFF
v_gene: TRBV12-5
d_gene: TRBD1
j_gene: TRBJ1-1
abundance: -

CDR3nt: TGCGCCAGCAGCCAAGTGGCCACCCAAGAGACCCAGTACTTC
CDR3aa: CASSQVATQETQYF
v_gene: TRBV4-1
d_gene: -
j_gene: TRBJ2-5
abundance: -

CDR3nt: TGTGCCAGCATCGCGGCGACGGTCAGATCACCCCTCCACTTT
CDR3aa: CASIAATVRSPLHF
v_gene: TRBV6-1
d_gene: -
j_gene: TRBJ1-6
abundance: -

CDR3nt: TGTGCCAGCAGCTTTCTCCGTCCGAACACTGAAGCTTTCTTT
CDR3aa: CASSFLRPNTEAFF
v_gene: TRBV11-2
d_gene: -
j_gene: TRBJ1-1
abundance: -

CDR3nt: TGCAGCGTTGGGGCCGGGACAGCGAACACCGGGGAGCTGTTTTTT
CDR3aa: CSVGAGTANTGELFF
v_gene: TRBV29-1
d_gene: TRBD1
j_gene: TRBJ2-2
abundance: -

CDR3nt: TGCGCCAGCAGCCAAGCCGGGGGTGAGGGCTATGGCTACACCTTC
CDR3aa: CASSQAGGEGYGYTF
v_gene: TRBV4-1
d_gene: -
j_gene: TRBJ1-2
abundance: -

CDR3nt: TGCGCCAGCAGCCAAGATGACAGCCCGAACACTGAAGCTTTCTTT
CDR3aa: CASSQDDSPNTEAFF
v_gene: TRBV4-1
d_gene: -
j_gene: TRBJ1-1
abundance: -

CDR3nt: TGTGCCAGCAGCCAAAGTTGGCAGGACAGGGGGATCTACGAGCAGTACTTC
CDR3aa: CASSQSWQDRGIYEQYF
v_gene: TRBV11-3
d_gene: TRBD1
j_gene: TRBJ2-7
abundance: -

CDR3nt: TGTGCCAGCAGTGAGAGGTGGGGGGTTGCCTACAATGAGCAGTTCTTC
CDR3aa: CASSERWGVAYNEQFF
v_gene: TRBV6-1
d_gene: -
j_gene: TRBJ2-1
abundance: once

CDR3nt: TGTGCCGGTACCGGACAGTCGAATAATTCACCCCTCCACTTT
CDR3aa: CAGTGQSNNSPLHF
v_gene: TRBV30
d_gene: -
j_gene: TRBJ1-6
abundance: -

CDR3nt: TGTGCCAGCAGTTTATCGAGGAGGGGGCGTAATTCACCCCTCCACTTT
CDR3aa: CASSLSRRGRNSPLHF
v_gene: TRBV27
d_gene: TRBD1
j_gene: TRBJ1-6
abundance: few

CDR3nt: TGTGCCTGGAGCCCTGTCGGGGGGAGACCCCCTACCTACGAGCAGTACTTC
CDR3aa: CAWSPVGGRPPTYEQYF
v_gene: TRBV30
d_gene: TRBD2
j_gene: TRBJ2-7
abundance: few

CDR3nt: TGTGCCAGCAGATCGGACAGGAGGAATTCACCCCTCCACTTT
CDR3aa: CASRSDRRNSPLHF
v_gene: TRBV6-5
d_gene: TRBD1
j_gene: TRBJ1-6
abundance: -

CDR3nt: TGCGCCAGCAGCCCAGGGACAGGGCGAACTGGCTACACCTTC
CDR3aa: CASSPGTGRTGYTF
v_gene: TRBV4-1
d_gene: TRBD1
j_gene: TRBJ1-2
abundance: few

CDR3nt: TGTGCCAGCAGCCCCCGACAGTCCATCCAAGAGACCCAGTACTTC
CDR3aa: CASSPRQSIQETQYF
v_gene: TRBV11-3
d_gene: -
j_gene: TRBJ2-5
abundance: -

CDR3nt: TGTGCCAGTAGTATGGACAGTATGAACACTGAAGCTTTCTTT
CDR3aa: CASSMDSMNTEAFF
v_gene: TRBV19
d_gene: -
j_gene: TRBJ1-1
abundance: -

CDR3nt: TGTGCCAGCAGCTCCCCCAGGGACAGCGGTACTGAAGCTTTCTTT
CDR3aa: CASSSPRDSGTEAFF
v_gene: TRBV11-3
d_gene: TRBD1
j_gene: TRBJ1-1
abundance: -

CDR3nt: TGTGCCAGCAGTTACGGCTCGGGGGACACCGGGGAGCTGTTTTTT
CDR3aa: CASSYGSGDTGELFF
v_gene: TRBV6-5
d_gene: -
j_gene: TRBJ2-2
abundance: -

CDR3nt: TGCGCCAGCAGCCAAGTGGTGGGAGGCTCCTATAATTCACCCCTCCACTTT
CDR3aa: CASSQVVGGSYNSPLHF
v_gene: TRBV4-1
d_gene: -
j_gene: TRBJ1-6
abundance: -

CDR3nt: TGTGCTAGTGGGTTCATGAACACTGAAGCTTTCTTT
CDR3aa: CASGFMNTEAFF
v_gene: TRBV12-5
d_gene: -
j_gene: TRBJ1-1
abundance: -

CDR3nt: TGTGCCAGCAGCCAAGATCTTGGGGCTAGCGGGAGAGGTTACGAGCAGTACTTC
CDR3aa: CASSQDLGASGRGYEQYF
v_gene: TRBV4-2
d_gene: TRBD2
j_gene: TRBJ2-7
abundance: -

CDR3nt: TGTGCCGTCCGGGACACCCTTAATGAAAAACTGTTTTTT
CDR3aa: CAVRDTLNEKLFF
v_gene: TRBV10-3
d_gene: -
j_gene: TRBJ1-4
abundance: -

CDR3nt: TGTGCCAGCCAAAACTCTGGGGCCAACGTCCTGACTTTC
CDR3aa: CASQNSGANVLTF
v_gene: TRBV11-2
d_gene: -
j_gene: TRBJ2-6
abundance: few

CDR3nt: TGTGCCAGCAGCGGACGGGAGGGAGGGTTCACTGAAGCTTTCTTT
CDR3aa: CASSGREGGFTEAFF
v_gene: TRBV9
d_gene: -
j_gene: TRBJ1-1
abundance: -

CDR3nt: TGTGCCAGTAGTATAGCCGTCCGAGCCTACGAGCAGTACTTC
CDR3aa: CASSIAVRAYEQYF
v_gene: TRBV19
d_gene: -
j_gene: TRBJ2-7
abundance: -

CDR3nt: TGTGCCACCGATGGGGGGAGGGGCAATCAGCCCCAGCATTTT
CDR3aa: CATDGGRGNQPQHF
v_gene: TRBV7-9
d_gene: -
j_gene: TRBJ1-5
abundance: -

CDR3nt: TGCAGCGTTGAAGGCCCGACTAGCGGGGGGGAATACAATGAGCAGTTCTTC
CDR3aa: CSVEGPTSGGEYNEQFF
v_gene: TRBV29-1
d_gene: TRBD2
j_gene: TRBJ2-1
abundance: once

CDR3nt: TGTGCCAGCAGTTACTTGGCGGGAGGGGTCAATGAGCAGTTCTTC
CDR3aa: CASSYLAGGVNEQFF
v_gene: TRBV6-5
d_gene: TRBD2
j_gene: TRBJ2-1
abundance: -